Below, one TCR beta chain is given with its context. Original methodology: Amplification from reference gene primers served as the basis for estimated nucleated cell counts. Data came from immunoSEQ multiplex PCR; TCRdb stores just in-frame clones and leaves some out. V and J calls and clone size are copied from that table; D and trimming were computed from the DNA. Here the sample spans approximately 330,000 clones, over 75% being singletons. This sample was taken from a study of blood T cell repertoires in COVID-19. Study background: Specimens from acute and convalescent COVID-19 originated in the United States, Italy and Spain. PBMCs, B-cell-depleted T cells, or T cells were the source of the cDNA or gDNA that made up the material.

The specimen was peripheral blood. This TCR was recovered from a woman between 45 and 60 years old with active or convalescent COVID-19.

The CDR3 protein is CATSRMTTGRPETQYF. The CDR3 DNA reads TGTGCCACCAGCAGAATGACGACAGGGAGGCCAGAGACCCAGTACTTC. The rearrangement joins TRBV15 to TRBJ2-5; possibly TRBD1 for D (7 bases). The germline gives CDR1 LNHNV, CDR2 YYDKDF (reference sequence). This CDR3 comprises 16 residues. V was trimmed by 2 bases and J by 4 bases, leaving 17 bases between them.